This T cell receptor beta chain was profiled in a study of blood T cell repertoires in COVID-19. Here immunoSEQ multiplex PCR was the method, and the copy in TCRdb shows in-frame clones only, minus some. The data contain about 76,000 clones, 75% to 85% of them singletons. This CDR3 contains 15 residues. Trimming removed 3 bases from V and 0 bases from J; junction bases left unmatched: 5. Germline CDR1 is SGDLS and CDR2 is YYNGEE. The specimen sequenced was peripheral blood. This chain connects TRBV9 to TRBJ1-1, with 7 bases identical to TRBD1. The source is a man older than 75 with acute or convalescent COVID-19. CDR3 nucleotides: TGTGCCAGCAGCGCTGGACAGGCTTTGAACACTGAAGCTTTCTTT. It specifies CASSAGQALNTEAFF. Full variable domain (outside the CDR3, taken from reference TRBV9 and TRBJ1-1): DSGVTQTPKHLITATGQRVTLRCSPRSGDLSVYWYQQSLDQGLQFLIQYYNGEERAKGNILERFSAQQFPDLHSELNLSSLELGDSALYFCASSAGQALNTEAFFGQGTRLTVV.